This record covers a single TCR beta chain. Its specificity is not known. Timing groups of about 4 and about 12 weeks for second doses were pooled. Germline lookup yields CDR1 MDHEN and CDR2 SYDVKM. The CDR3 is 18 amino acids. J gave up 2 bases and V 3 bases, and 10 bases lay outside the gene matches. This sample was included in a study of T cell responses to AZD1222 COVID-19 vaccine. Generated by immunoSEQ multiplex PCR, the TCRdb table keeps only in-frame clones and is missing some. The sample consists of under 95,000 clones, approximately 88% of them appearing once. Study observations and caveats: Clonal diversity was possibly underestimated, and white British individuals and females predominated among donors. At baseline, seropositivity was found in only 5 to 7 AZD1222 recipients.

This rearrangement joins TRBV28 to TRBJ1-5; 10 bases line up with TRBD1. This clonotype originated in an adult who received the AZD1222 COVID-19 vaccine. The sequencing here drew on peripheral blood, taken 28 days after the second AZD1222 dose. CDR3 nucleotides: TGTGCCAGCAGTTTGCCGGGACAGGGGTCGGGTGGCAATCAGCCCCAGCATTTT. This encodes CASSLPGQGSGGNQPQHF.